Listed here is a single T cell receptor (beta chain). Its matching antigen is unknown. Method: immunoSEQ multiplex PCR; TCRdb's copy keeps in-frame clones and lacks some. The table has roughly 120,000 clones, around 90% seen once. Trimming removed 0 bases at V and 2 bases at J, with 11 bases between. The CDR3 is made up of 15 amino acids. Germline lookup yields CDR1 SGDLS and CDR2 YYNGEE. This entry comes from a study of T cell responses to AZD1222 COVID-19 vaccine. Overall study context: Second doses were pooled across both intervals (about 4 or about 12 weeks).

Study findings and constraints: Reportedly, nearly half the spike-specific TCRs target unmutated variant regions. Donor demographics were predominantly white British with a female majority; clonal diversity may be underestimated. Mapped onto spike, vaccine-associated CD4 TCRs spanned it and were dominant at 160-218 and 743-854.

This chain connects TRBV9 to TRBJ1-1; D not certain. The source material was peripheral blood, sampled on day 0 of AZD1222 vaccination. This clonotype was obtained from an adult in good health. The CDR3 sequence: CASSVVVRTNTEAFF. Written as DNA, the CDR3 is TGTGCCAGCAGCGTAGTCGTCAGAACTAACACTGAAGCTTTCTTT. The variable domain in full, completed from reference TRBV9 and TRBJ1-1, reads DSGVTQTPKHLITATGQRVTLRCSPRSGDLSVYWYQQSLDQGLQFLIQYYNGEERAKGNILERFSAQQFPDLHSELNLSSLELGDSALYFCASSVVVRTNTEAFFGQGTRLTVV.